Following are 6 T cell receptor beta chains from one sample sequenced in a study of blood T cell repertoires in COVID-19. The data were produced by immunoSEQ multiplex PCR, yet TCRdb's version contains in-frame clones alone and is incomplete. The data show 160,000 or so clones, 79% seen once. What was sequenced was peripheral blood. The source of these receptors is an older woman with COVID-19, enrolled during active disease.

DNA for the CDR3: TGTGCCAGCAGCCAAGGACAGGGGGCCCCCTACGAGCAGTACGTC. The encoded protein is CASSQGQGAPYEQYV. The chain couples TRBV6-6 to TRBJ2-7, with TRBD1 matching 11 bases. Per germline, CDR1 MNHNY and CDR2 SVGAGI (reference sequence). This CDR3 contains 15 residues. J gave up 2 bases and V 6 bases, and 6 bases lay outside the gene matches.

The chain combines TRBV19 with TRBJ2-7, with D tentatively TRBD1 (5 bases). The CDR3 totals 14 residues. CDR1 LNHDA and CDR2 SQIVND come from the germline V gene (reference sequence). V lost 4 bases and J 0 bases, leaving 10 bases between the germline ends. CDR3 loop: CASSKQDNSYEQYF. The CDR3 DNA is TGTGCCAGTAGTAAGCAGGACAACTCCTACGAGCAGTACTTC.

The chain uses TRBV1 and TRBJ1-2; the table calls TRBD1, which could not be checked here. TRBV1 is labeled a pseudogene. The CDR3 is 18 residues long. The CDR3 DNA sequence: TGCACCAGCAGCCCGTCCCGGGTTTCAGGGTTTGTTGGATATGGCTACACCTTC. This codes for CTSSPSRVSGFVGYGYTF.

The chain employs TRBV5-1 and TRBJ2-1; the match to TRBD2 covers 10 bases. This CDR3 is built from 17 residues. From germline, CDR1 is SGHRS and CDR2 YFSETQ. The V segment lost 7 bases and the J segment 1 base; nucleotides outside the gene matches: 11. The CDR3 reads CASSPTPAGGSYNEQFF. In DNA, the CDR3 is TGCGCCAGCTCCCCTACCCCAGCGGGGGGGTCCTACAATGAGCAGTTCTTC.

The chain couples TRBV5-1 to TRBJ1-2; no clear D. Germline CDR1 and CDR2: SGHRS and YFSETQ. This CDR3 is 16 amino acids long. The ends were cut back, 1 base at V and 1 base at J, with 14 bases in the middle. The CDR3 region is CASSLILDSNNYGYTF. CDR3 DNA: TGCGCCAGCAGCTTGATTCTGGACTCAAATAACTATGGCTACACCTTC.

The gene calls are TRBV5-4 and TRBJ2-1, with D hard to call. CDR1 is SGHNT, CDR2 YYREEE, per germline (reference sequence). This CDR3 spans 13 amino acids. Between the trimmed V and J ends, which lost 4 bases and 6 bases, there was a span of 11 bases. This CDR3 reads CASSPAARNEQFF. Written as DNA, the CDR3 is TGTGCCAGCAGCCCTGCGGCCCGCAATGAGCAGTTCTTC.